This entry lists 24 T cell receptor beta chains sequenced from one sample in a study of tissue T cells after allogeneic stem cell transplantation. The protocol was immunoSEQ multiplex PCR, while the TCRdb copy is restricted to in-frame clones and leaves out a portion. The sample records about 3,700 clones, approximately 53% being singletons. The time point here: mouse harvest day 7 after allogeneic transplant. The graft held 10^6 splenic CD5+ T cells and 10^7 T-cell-depleted bone marrow cells. Source material: lymph node tissue. Receptors were obtained from a female BALB/c mouse given C57BL/6 T cells with graft-versus-host disease after an allogeneic hematopoietic cell transplant.

This clone occurred once. Mouse germline and gene names are used. The read ends 1 residue shy of where the CDR3 ends; the end is completed using the germline J gene. This rearrangement joins TRBV26 to TRBJ1-1; 9 bases are a match to TRBD1. The CDR3 has 14 amino acids. Losses at the gene ends were 5 bases for V and 1 base for J; bases not matched to a gene: 2. Germline V gives CDR1 KGHPV, CDR2 FQNQEV (reference sequence). The part of the CDR3 DNA that was read is TGTGCCAGCAGTGTGGGACAGGGGAACACAGAAGTCTTC. This translates into CASSVGQGNTEVF. The whole CDR3 reads CASSVGQGNTEVFF.

By share, this clone ranks as large. Gene names and germline refer to mouse. The read comes to an end 1 residue before the CDR3 does, leaving the germline J gene to fill in the end. V and J are TRBV26 and TRBJ2-1, with D unclear. V was shortened by 4 bases and J by 10 bases, with 5 bases between the two germline ends. Germline loops: CDR1 KGHPV, CDR2 FQNQEV (reference sequence). The CDR3 runs 10 residues. The CDR3 loop is CASSPLEQFF. Incomplete CDR3 DNA: TGTGCCAGCAGTCCCTTAGAGCAGTTC.

A remark on this clone: Gene names refer to mouse genes. From the germline J gene comes the end of the CDR3, since the read stops 1 residue before it. V and J are TRBV23 and TRBJ1-4; the D call in the table, TRBD1, was not verified against the DNA. Germline values: CDR1 KGHTA, CDR2 FQNQQP. The CDR3 is 13 amino acids. The CDR3 region is CSSSRDNNERLFF. Incomplete CDR3 DNA: TGCTCCAGCAGCCGGGACAACAACGAAAGATTATTT.

With respect to this clone: The gene symbols are mouse symbols. Read data end 1 residue before the CDR3 end; the end is taken from the germline J gene. The rearrangement links TRBV17 to TRBJ2-5; TRBD2 might be the D (6 bases). The CDR3 has 15 amino acids. From germline, CDR1 is MNHDT and CDR2 YYDKIL. The germline V and J ends were trimmed by 0 bases and 3 bases, with 10 bases remaining between them. CDR3 DNA, as far as it was read: TGTGCTAGCAGTAGAGATTCCGGGGGGCAAGACACCCAGTAC. This gives the protein CASSRDSGGQDTQY. The whole CDR3 protein reads CASSRDSGGQDTQYF.

This clone was counted a few times. Gene names and germline match the mouse. The CDR3 extends 1 residue past the end of the read, so its final part is completed from the germline J gene. The chain joins TRBV26 to TRBJ2-7; 8 bases are shared with TRBD2. Germline V gene data show CDR1 as KGHPV and CDR2 as FQNQEV (reference sequence). There are 15 residues in the CDR3. Unmatched junction bases numbered 7, after V lost 0 bases and J lost 6 bases. Incomplete CDR3 DNA: TGTGCCAGCAGTCTGTCGCCTGGGGGGTTTGGTGAACAGTAC. This encodes CASSLSPGGFGEQY. The whole CDR3 reads CASSLSPGGFGEQYF.

On this clone: Genes and germline are mouse. Read coverage stops 1 residue before the CDR3 terminus; the germline J gene supplies the remainder. The chain carries TRBV26 and TRBJ2-3; the D is unclear. The CDR3 spans 10 residues. The V end was cut by 3 bases, the J end by 6 bases, with 1 base between. Germline-derived CDR1 and CDR2 are KGHPV and FQNQEV (reference sequence). CDR3 region: CASSLETLYF. The CDR3 bases that were read are TGTGCCAGCAGTCTCGAAACGCTGTAT. Supplemented by reference TRBV26 and TRBJ2-3, the full variable domain reads NSKVIQTPRYLVKGQGQKAKMRCIPEKGHPVVFWYQQNKNNEFKFLINFQNQEVLQQIDMTEKRFSAECPSNSPCSLEIQSSEAGDSALYLCASSLETLYFGSGTRLTVL.

This clone showed up just a few times. Genes and germline come from the mouse. The read terminates 1 residue before the CDR3 end, so the remaining end is supplied by the germline J gene. V is TRBV13-3 and J is TRBJ1-1; D perhaps matches TRBD1 (5 bases). Germline CDR1 NNHDY, CDR2 SYVADS. The CDR3 spans 11 residues. The V end lost 3 bases, the J end lost 6 bases, and 6 bases lay between the germline ends. The sequenced part of the CDR3 DNA is TGTGCCAGCAGTGGGGGCCCAGAAGTCTTC. Translating gives CASSGGPEVF. The complete CDR3 reads CASSGGPEVFF.

Details on this clone: Genes and germline come from the mouse. With the read ending 1 residue before the CDR3 end, the germline J gene is used to fill in that end. V is TRBV17 and J is TRBJ2-5; 11 nucleotides match TRBD2. The V and J ends lost 6 bases and 5 bases, in that order; junction bases with no gene match: 4. CDR1 MNHDT and CDR2 YYDKIL come from the germline V gene. The CDR3 has 14 residues. The part of the CDR3 DNA that was read is TGTGCTAGCAGCCACTGGGGGGGCGCAGACACCCAGTAC. This translates into CASSHWGGADTQY. The entire CDR3 reads CASSHWGGADTQYF. Based on the CDR3 plus reference TRBV17 and TRBJ2-5, the full variable domain is DTTVKQNPRYKLARVGKPVNLICSQTMNHDTMYWYQKKPNQAPKLLLFYYDKILNREADTFEKFQSSRPNNSFCSLYIGSAGLEYSAMYLCASSHWGGADTQYFGPGTRLLVL.

Concerning this clone itself: Germline and genes: mouse. The CDR3 protein is CASSLWGAETLYF. The sequenced part of the CDR3 DNA is TGTGCCAGCAGTCTGTGGGGTGCAGAAACGCTGTAT. This chain uses TRBV26 with TRBJ2-3; D is unresolved. The CDR3 goes on 1 residue after the read ends, and that part is filled in from the germline J gene. Trimming stripped 1 base from V and 1 base from J, with 3 bases between. CDR1 is KGHPV, CDR2 FQNQEV, per germline (reference sequence). The CDR3 length is 13 residues.

Points on this clone: The listed genes are named as in mouse. The read stops 1 residue short of the end of the CDR3; the missing end is completed from the germline J gene. The chain uses TRBV26 and TRBJ2-4; D may be TRBD1 (6 bases). With 6 bases removed from V and 4 bases from J, the gap between germline ends came to 8 bases. CDR1 and CDR2 (germline): KGHPV, FQNQEV (reference sequence). The CDR3 extends over 12 amino acids. The CDR3 loop reads CASRPGENTLYF. The CDR3 bases that were read are TGTGCCAGCAGGCCAGGGGAAAACACCTTGTAC.

Worth noting for this clone: Mouse gene names apply. The read falls 1 residue short of the CDR3 end, and the missing part is taken from the germline J gene. This chain links TRBV2 with TRBJ2-5; 8 bases match TRBD2. Trimming cost V 4 bases and J 2 bases; bases outside gene matches: 2. The CDR3 totals 14 residues. Germline V lookup: CDR1 LGHNA, CDR2 YSYQKL. The part of the CDR3 DNA that was read is TGTGCCAGCAGCCGAGACTGGGGCCAAGACACCCAGTAC. This gives the protein CASSRDWGQDTQY. The CDR3 as a whole reads CASSRDWGQDTQYF.

In regard to this clone: Gene names are mouse gene names. The sequence runs out 1 residue before the end of the CDR3; the remainder is reconstructed from the germline J gene. The chain employs TRBV13-1 and TRBJ2-7; D is unresolved. V was clipped by 3 bases and J by 4 bases, with 5 bases between them. Germline CDR1 NSHNY, CDR2 SYGAGN. The CDR3 length is 11 residues. The CDR3 here is CASSASYEQYF. Incomplete CDR3 DNA: TGTGCCAGCAGTGCCAGTTATGAACAGTAC.

By share, this clone ranks as medium-sized. Any gene name here is a mouse gene name. The CDR3 goes on 1 residue after the read ends, and that part is filled in from the germline J gene. V gene TRBV1 combines with J gene TRBJ2-7; 9 nucleotides agree with TRBD1. CDR3 length: 13 amino acids. Germline V gene lookup returns CDR1 NSQYPW and CDR2 LRSPGD (reference sequence). V lost 7 bases to trimming and J lost 4 bases; unmatched junction nucleotides: 5. The CDR3 here is CTCNPGQGYEQYF. CDR3 bases read: TGCACCTGCAACCCGGGACAGGGATATGAACAGTAC.

In regard to this clone: Gene names are mouse gene names. The observed sequence ends 1 residue before the CDR3 terminus, with the missing tail filled in from the germline J gene. The chain joins TRBV3 to TRBJ1-2; 8 nucleotides agree with TRBD1. Germline CDR1 SNHLY, CDR2 FYNGKV (reference sequence). The CDR3 extends over 14 amino acids. The J segment lost 0 bases and the V segment lost 3 bases, leaving 0 bases of the junction unmatched. The part of the CDR3 DNA that was read is TGTGCCAGCAGCTTGACAGGGGCAAACTCCGACTACACC. Protein: CASSLTGANSDYT. The entire CDR3 reads CASSLTGANSDYTF.

With regard to this clone: Gene names are the mouse ones. The CDR3 end is not reached by the read, which stops 1 residue before it; the germline J gene fills it in. This rearrangement joins TRBV12-1 to TRBJ1-1; D gene uncertain. Germline loops: CDR1 SGHSN, CDR2 HYEKVE. CDR3 length: 9 amino acids. V lost 0 bases and J 8 bases, leaving 0 bases between the germline ends. CDR3 DNA (partial): TGTGCCAGCTCTCTCGAAGTCTTC. Residues: CASSLEVF. The whole CDR3 reads CASSLEVFF.

This clone was detected only a few times. The genes and germline here are from mouse. The read halts 1 residue ahead of the CDR3 end, with the missing end drawn from the germline J gene. The chain has TRBV16 and TRBJ2-7; 11 nucleotides line up with TRBD2. This CDR3 contains 15 residues. V gave up 3 bases and J gave up 4 bases; unmatched junction bases: 5. Germline V gives CDR1 SGHSA, CDR2 FRNQAP. CDR3 bases read: TGTGCAAGCAGCTTCTCCGGGACTGGGGGTTATGAACAGTAC. It encodes CASSFSGTGGYEQY. The CDR3 in its entirety is CASSFSGTGGYEQYF. Supplemented by reference TRBV16 and TRBJ2-7, the full variable domain reads NAGVIQTPRHKVTGKGQEATLWCEPISGHSAVFWYRQTIVQGLEFLTYFRNQAPIDDSGMPKERFSAQMPNQSHSTLKIQSTQPQDSAVYLCASSFSGTGGYEQYFGPGTRLTVL.

Within the sample, this clone is medium-sized. Any gene name here is a mouse gene name. The CDR3 end lies 1 residue beyond the end of the read and is filled in from the germline J gene. The rearrangement joins TRBV23 to TRBJ2-4; the D segment call TRBD2 is taken from the table without a DNA check. The CDR3 is made up of 14 amino acids. Germline V gene lookup returns CDR1 KGHTA and CDR2 FQNQQP. CDR3 region: CSSSQTGGQNTLYF. The CDR3 DNA, read in part, is TGCTCCAGCAGTCAGACTGGGGGTCAAAACACCTTGTAC. Looking up the rest from reference TRBV23 and TRBJ2-4 gives the full variable domain: DAAVTQKPRYLIKMKGQEAEMKCIPEKGHTAVFWYQQKQSKELKFLIYFQNQQPLDQIDMVKERFSAVCPSSSLCSLGIRTCEAEDSALYLCSSSQTGGQNTLYFGAGTRLSVL.

Regarding this clone: Each gene name is a mouse one. The sequence runs out 1 residue before the end of the CDR3; the remainder is reconstructed from the germline J gene. The chain uses TRBV26 and TRBJ2-1; 8 bases match TRBD1. The germline V gene has CDR1 KGHPV and CDR2 FQNQEV (reference sequence). The CDR3 has 15 residues. With V trimmed by 4 bases and J by 1 base, 3 bases remained unmatched. CDR3 region: CASSPRQGNYAEQFF. The sequenced CDR3 bases are TGTGCCAGCAGTCCCCGACAGGGGAACTATGCTGAGCAGTTC.

Notes on this clone: Gene names refer to mouse genes. The read ends 1 residue shy of where the CDR3 ends; the end is completed using the germline J gene. The V call is TRBV4, the J call TRBJ1-3, with 9 bases fitting TRBD1. The germline V gene has CDR1 LGHDT and CDR2 YNNKQL (reference sequence). The CDR3 has 15 amino acids. With V trimmed by 5 bases and J by 2 bases, 4 bases remained unmatched. The sequenced CDR3 bases are TGTGCCAGCAGCAACCGGGACAGGGCTGGAAATACGCTCTAT. Its translation: CASSNRDRAGNTLY. The entire CDR3 protein reads CASSNRDRAGNTLYF.

As to this clone: The gene names here belong to mouse. The read is 1 residue too short to cover the CDR3 end, so that end is filled in from the germline J gene. The chain employs TRBV26 and TRBJ1-1; 9 positions match TRBD1. The CDR3 is 15 amino acids. Germline V lookup: CDR1 KGHPV, CDR2 FQNQEV (reference sequence). V dropped 4 bases and J dropped 1; count of bases not matched to a gene: 4. CDR3: CASSRGTGRNTEVFF. CDR3 DNA, as far as it was read: TGTGCCAGCAGTCGGGGGACAGGGAGGAACACAGAAGTCTTC.

Of note for this clone: Gene names refer to mouse genes. The read is 1 residue too short to cover the CDR3 end, so that end is filled in from the germline J gene. This rearrangement joins TRBV13-1 to TRBJ2-5; tentative D call: TRBD1 (6 bases). V was pared by 0 bases and J by 3 bases, with 8 bases between. The CDR3 extends over 14 amino acids. Per the germline V gene, CDR1 is NSHNY and CDR2 is SYGAGN. The CDR3 DNA, read in part, is TGTGCCAGCAGTGATGAGAGGGGGCAAGACACCCAGTAC. It codes for CASSDERGQDTQY. The CDR3 in its entirety is CASSDERGQDTQYF.

By frequency in the sample, this clone is medium-sized. Gene names are mouse gene names. The read ends 1 residue shy of where the CDR3 ends; the end is completed using the germline J gene. The chain employs TRBV14 and TRBJ2-1; TRBD2 matches at 10 bases. Germline assignment: CDR1 SGHDT and CDR2 FRDEAV. The CDR3 consists of 16 residues. J was trimmed by 3 bases and V by 1 base; bases with no gene match: 4. CDR3 loop: CASSFLGGRVYAEQFF. Incomplete CDR3 DNA: TGTGCCAGCAGTTTCCTGGGGGGGCGAGTCTATGCTGAGCAGTTC.

In the case of this clone: Gene names are the mouse ones. Read sequence stops 1 residue before the CDR3 end, and the germline J gene provides the missing end. The chain has TRBV12-1 and TRBJ2-5, with D perhaps TRBD2 (5 bases). Germline CDR1 is SGHSN and CDR2 is HYEKVE. Trimming shortened V by 0 bases and J by 3 bases, and 9 bases separated the two germline ends. This CDR3 is built from 14 residues. The CDR3 protein is CASSLAWEQDTQYF. The CDR3 DNA, read in part, is TGTGCCAGCTCTCTCGCCTGGGAGCAAGACACCCAGTAC. Variable domain in full (rest from reference TRBV12-1 and TRBJ2-5): DSGVVQSPRHIIKEKGGRSVLTCIPISGHSNVVWYQQTLGKELKFLIQHYEKVERDKGFLPSRFSVQQFDDYHSEMNMSALELEDSAMYFCASSLAWEQDTQYFGPGTRLLVL.

Remarks on this clone: The gene names given are mouse names. From the germline J gene comes the end of the CDR3, since the read stops 1 residue before it. The gene calls are TRBV26 and TRBJ2-7; 10 bases line up with TRBD2. The germline V gene has CDR1 KGHPV and CDR2 FQNQEV (reference sequence). J gave up 7 bases and V 4 bases, and 4 bases lay outside the gene matches. The CDR3 is made up of 13 amino acids. CDR3 DNA, as far as it was read: TGTGCCAGCAGTCCCGACTGGGGGGTCGAACAGTAC. Translation: CASSPDWGVEQY. The entire CDR3 is CASSPDWGVEQYF.